This T cell receptor beta chain was profiled in a study of human T cells and chemical hapten exposure. Regarding the study as a whole: Counts of TCRs above 1 in 1000 frequency stayed unchanged with DPC sensitization.

The time point was: healthy volunteer bleed at 6 weeks. Extraction yielded total RNA from whole blood (unfractionated). This clonotype has just a few counts. Antigen unknown. As the library was built, unique molecular identifiers were attached to individual cDNA molecules. Methods used by the authors: Per-sample TCR counts ranged from 23,224 to 690,600, median roughly 96,000. TCRdb called the RACE reads again in MiXCR, with one record for every CDR3 protein. For this entry, the V and J calls and clone size follow TCRdb and not the study's own pipeline. The table has more than 75,000 distinct CDR3 sequences, 7% to 9% seen once; the top ten hold about 1.4%. The sample taken for sequencing was whole blood. This clonotype was sampled from a male donor in good health. Some clones in this sample may be carry-over from other donors' samples.

The DNA for the CDR3 is TGTGCCAGCAGTTACAGGGGGCAGCAGCCCCAGCATTTT. Its protein product is CASSYRGQQPQHF. This chain connects TRBV7-2 to TRBJ1-5, with 9 positions matching TRBD1. The CDR3 is 13 amino acids. Losses at the gene ends were 6 bases for V and 7 bases for J; bases not matched to a gene: 4. CDR1 SGHTA and CDR2 FQGNSA come from the germline V gene.